This TCR beta chain was sequenced during a study of tumor-infiltrating lymphocytes in oesophageal squamous cell carcinoma. TCRdb independently ran MiXCR on the PCR reads; one entry per CDR3 protein. The sample comprises about 15,000 distinct CDR3 sequences, around 50% of which are singletons, and 12% to 15% rests with the top ten. Germline values: CDR1 SGHTA, CDR2 FQGNSA. The CDR3 has 15 residues. With 0 bases removed from V and 7 bases from J, the gap between germline ends came to 16 bases. The origin of this receptor is a male donor with esophageal squamous cell carcinoma. Sequenced input: blood. The chain carries TRBV7-2 and TRBJ2-7, with TRBD1 as a possible D gene (5 bases). The CDR3 loop is CASSLAGPREDEQYF. The CDR3 DNA sequence: TGTGCCAGCAGCTTAGCCGGACCCAGGGAAGATGAGCAGTACTTC.